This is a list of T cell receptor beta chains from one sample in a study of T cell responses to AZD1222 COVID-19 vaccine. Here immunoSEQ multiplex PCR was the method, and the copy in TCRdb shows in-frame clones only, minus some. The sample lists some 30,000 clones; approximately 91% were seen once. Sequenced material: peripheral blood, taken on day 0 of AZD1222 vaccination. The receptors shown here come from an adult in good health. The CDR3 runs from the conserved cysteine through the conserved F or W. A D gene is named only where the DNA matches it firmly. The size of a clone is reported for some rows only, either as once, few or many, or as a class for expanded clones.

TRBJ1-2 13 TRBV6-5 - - CASRGPSNYGYTF TGTGCCAGCAGGGGGCCCTCTAACTATGGCTACACCTTC
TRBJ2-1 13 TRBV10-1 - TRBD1 CASRETGSGEQFF TGCGCCAGCAGGGAGACAGGGAGTGGTGAGCAGTTCTTC
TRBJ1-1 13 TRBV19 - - CASTEGLNTEAFF TGTGCCTCAACGGAAGGTCTGAACACTGAAGCTTTCTTT
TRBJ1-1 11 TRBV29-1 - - CSVRENTEAFF TGCAGCGTTCGGGAGAACACTGAAGCTTTCTTT
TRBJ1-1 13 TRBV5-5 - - CASSLEGRAEAFF TGTGCCAGCAGCTTGGAAGGGAGAGCTGAAGCTTTCTTT
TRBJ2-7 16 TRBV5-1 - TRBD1 CASSNQQGGPSYEQYF TGCGCCAGCAGCAACCAACAGGGGGGCCCCTCCTACGAGCAGTACTTC
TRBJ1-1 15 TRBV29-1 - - CSVERAAQLNTEAFF TGCAGCGTTGAACGGGCTGCCCAGTTGAACACTGAAGCTTTCTTT
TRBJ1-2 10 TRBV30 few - CAYRGLGYTF TGTGCCTATAGGGGTTTGGGCTACACCTTC
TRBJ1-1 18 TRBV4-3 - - CASSLRRSGEIMNTEAFF TGCGCCAGCAGCCTCCGCAGGTCAGGAGAGATAATGAACACTGAAGCTTTCTTT
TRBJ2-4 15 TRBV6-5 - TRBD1 CASRRRDRVQNIQYF TGTGCCAGCAGGAGGAGGGACAGGGTTCAAAACATTCAGTACTTC
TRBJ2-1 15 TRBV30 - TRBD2 CAWTGGGANFNEQFF TGTGCCTGGACCGGCGGGGGGGCCAACTTCAATGAGCAGTTCTTC
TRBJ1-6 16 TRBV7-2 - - CASRRDRASYNSPLHF TGTGCCAGCAGGCGGGATCGGGCTTCCTATAATTCACCCCTCCACTTT
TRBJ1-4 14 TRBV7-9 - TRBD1 CASSSLQGVEKLFF TGTGCCAGCAGCTCGCTCCAGGGGGTTGAAAAACTGTTTTTT
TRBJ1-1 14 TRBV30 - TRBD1 CAWSALRTGHKAFF TGTGCCTGGAGTGCCTTGCGGACAGGGCATAAAGCTTTCTTT
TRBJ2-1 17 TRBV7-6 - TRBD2 CASSLRTSGVTYNEQFF TGTGCCAGCAGCCTGAGGACTAGCGGGGTGACCTACAATGAGCAGTTCTTC
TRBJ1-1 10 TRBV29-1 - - CSVGVTEAFF TGCAGCGTTGGGGTAACTGAAGCTTTCTTT
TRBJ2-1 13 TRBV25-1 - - CASSEGAVNEQFF TGTGCCAGCAGTGAAGGGGCCGTCAATGAGCAGTTCTTC
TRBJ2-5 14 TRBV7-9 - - CASSLGAVHQTQYF TGTGCCAGCAGCTTAGGGGCCGTTCACCAGACCCAGTACTTC
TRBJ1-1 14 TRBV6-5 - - CASKVTGGGTEAFF TGTGCCAGCAAGGTGACGGGGGGGGGCACTGAAGCTTTCTTT
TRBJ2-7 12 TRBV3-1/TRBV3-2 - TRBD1 CASSDRGYEQYF TGTGCCAGCAGCGACAGGGGCTACGAGCAGTACTTC
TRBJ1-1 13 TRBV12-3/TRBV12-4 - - CASSFLENTEAFF TGTGCCAGCAGTTTCCTAGAAAACACTGAAGCTTTCTTT
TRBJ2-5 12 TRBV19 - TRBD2 CASGPGGETQYF TGTGCCAGCGGCCCCGGGGGGGAAACCCAGTACTTC
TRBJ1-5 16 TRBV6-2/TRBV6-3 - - CASSYARGPGGQPQHF TGTGCCAGCAGTTACGCCCGGGGCCCTGGGGGTCAGCCCCAGCATTTT
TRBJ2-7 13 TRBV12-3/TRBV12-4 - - CASSKGGEGEQYF TGTGCCAGCAGCAAAGGGGGGGAGGGCGAGCAGTACTTC
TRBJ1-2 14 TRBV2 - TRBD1 CAGTRDSRLYGYTF TGTGCCGGTACCCGGGACAGCAGACTCTATGGCTACACCTTC
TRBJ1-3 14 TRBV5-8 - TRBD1 CASSPGTGRNTIYF TGTGCCAGCAGCCCCGGGACAGGGAGAAACACCATATATTTT
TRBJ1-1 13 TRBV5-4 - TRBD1 CATYRGPNTEAFF TGTGCCACCTACAGGGGTCCCAACACTGAAGCTTTCTTT
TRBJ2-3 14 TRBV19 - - CASSTGLWGDTQYF TGTGCCAGTAGCACGGGACTTTGGGGGGATACGCAGTATTTT
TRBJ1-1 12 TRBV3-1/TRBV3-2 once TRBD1 CASSSQQGWAFF TGTGCCAGCAGCTCTCAACAGGGGTGGGCTTTCTTT
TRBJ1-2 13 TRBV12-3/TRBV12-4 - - CASSRSRTDGYTF TGTGCCAGCAGCCGCTCCCGGACAGATGGCTACACCTTC
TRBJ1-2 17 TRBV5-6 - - CASSLFAGVRWDYGYTF TGTGCCAGCAGCTTGTTCGCAGGGGTGCGGTGGGACTATGGCTACACCTTC
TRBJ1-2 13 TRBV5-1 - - CASSLGQNYGYTF TGCGCCAGCAGCTTGGGGCAGAACTATGGCTACACCTTC
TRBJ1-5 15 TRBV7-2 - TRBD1 CASSYGTASNQPQHF TGTGCCAGCAGCTACGGGACAGCTAGCAATCAGCCCCAGCATTTT
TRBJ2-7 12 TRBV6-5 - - CASRAPAYEQYF TGTGCCTCCCGGGCCCCCGCGTACGAGCAGTACTTC
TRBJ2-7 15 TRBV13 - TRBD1 CASSPSGTGSHEQYF TGTGCCAGCAGCCCCTCCGGGACAGGGTCCCACGAGCAGTACTTC
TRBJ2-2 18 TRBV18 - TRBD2 CASSPLRSGGANTGELFF TGTGCCAGCTCACCCCTGAGGAGCGGGGGGGCGAACACCGGGGAGCTGTTTTTT